This TCR beta chain emerged from a study of cytomegalovirus exposure and HLA in healthy donors. There are 15 residues in the CDR3. Germline CDR1 is MGHRA and CDR2 is YSYEKL. The junction had 4 bases not matched to a gene; V was cut back by 0 bases and J by 7 bases. The PCR ran on 60 Vbeta and 13 Jbeta primers. Only in-frame clones appear in the TCRdb table, and some are missing; sequencing was by immunoSEQ multiplex PCR. The table has about 110,000 clones, around 73% seen once; the top ten hold around 8.1%. The receptor was derived from a man in his forties or fifties in good health and CMV-seronegative. V is TRBV4-1 and J is TRBJ1-5, with 9 bases identical to TRBD1. The sample taken for sequencing was PBMCs. The CDR3 reads CASSQEGQGAQPQHF. In DNA, the CDR3 is TGCGCCAGCAGCCAAGAGGGACAGGGTGCACAGCCCCAGCATTTT.